The 19 T cell receptor beta chains given below trace back to one sample, sequenced in a study of blood T cell repertoires in COVID-19. Sequenced by immunoSEQ multiplex PCR; TCRdb stores in-frame clones only, minus some. Altogether about 80,000 clones are present, 75% to 85% being singletons, with the ten largest covering 9.6%. Sequenced input: peripheral blood. Receptors were obtained from a man aged 50-60 years with COVID-19, enrolled during active disease.

The chain combines TRBV18 with TRBJ1-1; no clear D. The germline V gene encodes CDR1 KGHSH and CDR2 LQKENI. The V end was cut by 2 bases, the J end by 1 base, with 5 bases between. This CDR3 contains 13 residues. CDR3: CASSPSQNTEAFF. CDR3 coding DNA: TGTGCCAGCTCACCAAGCCAGAACACTGAAGCTTTCTTT.

This clone was counted a few times. The CDR3 spells CASKGVGYGYTF. The CDR3 DNA sequence: TGTGCCAGCAAGGGGGTAGGGTATGGCTACACCTTC. The gene calls are TRBV28 and TRBJ1-2; D is perhaps TRBD1 (6 bases). Trimming stripped 7 bases from V and 5 bases from J, with 11 bases between. The CDR3 contains 12 residues. CDR1 is MDHEN and CDR2 is SYDVKM in the germline V gene.

Concerning this clone: Because the CDR3's place on the DNA is in doubt, the DNA is left out and the CDR3 is given as listed by TCRdb. V and J are TRBV7-9 and TRBJ1-2. Germline CDR1 SEHNR, CDR2 FQNEAQ (reference sequence). Termini included, the CDR3 measures 14 amino acids. The CDR3 is CASSFGPGMGGYTF.

The V and J genes are TRBV6-2 or TRBV6-3 and TRBJ2-3; TRBD2 might be the D (6 bases). CDR3 length equals 15 residues. V was trimmed by 2 bases and J by 4 bases, leaving 13 bases between them. Germline CDR1 is MNHEY and CDR2 is SVGEGT. CDR3 sequence: CASSYIADGADTQYF. The CDR3, as DNA: TGTGCCAGCAGTTACATAGCGGACGGGGCAGATACGCAGTATTTT.

The chain combines TRBV28 with TRBJ1-2, with 8 nucleotides matching TRBD1. The CDR3 contains 18 residues. CDR1 MDHEN and CDR2 SYDVKM come from the germline V gene. J was trimmed by 5 bases and V by 1 base; bases with no gene match: 15. This chain's CDR3 is CASSLYPPLRTGYYGYTF. The CDR3 DNA is TGTGCCAGCAGTTTATACCCTCCCCTCCGGACAGGGTATTATGGCTACACCTTC.

This clone appeared a few times. The CDR3 reads CATGIGLGEQYF. The CDR3 coding sequence is TGTGCCACAGGGATAGGTCTAGGCGAGCAGTACTTC. The chain carries TRBV6-5 and TRBJ2-7; TRBD1 is a possible D gene (5 bases). The V gene's germline CDR1 is MNHEY and CDR2 SVGAGI. The CDR3 runs 12 residues. Trimming cost V 10 bases and J 6 bases, with 16 bases left between them.

The CDR3 spells CATSRAGLANNEQFF. The CDR3 DNA reads as TGTGCCACCAGCAGAGCGGGACTAGCGAACAATGAGCAGTTCTTC. The chain recombines TRBV15 with TRBJ2-1; 10 bases agree with TRBD2. CDR3 length: 15 amino acids. Germline CDR1 is LNHNV and CDR2 is YYDKDF (reference sequence). Trimming removed 1 base from V and 5 bases from J; junction bases left unmatched: 2.

The chain employs TRBV7-3 and TRBJ1-1; TRBD1 matches at 8 bases. Germline assignment: CDR1 SGHTA and CDR2 FQGTGA. With 2 bases clipped from V and 4 bases from J, the junction kept 6 bases outside the gene matches. The CDR3 covers 15 residues. The CDR3 region has the DNA TGTGCCAGCAGCTTATCGGCACAGGGGGGCACTGAAGCTTTCTTT. Its protein is CASSLSAQGGTEAFF.

This chain uses TRBV7-6 with TRBJ2-1; 9 bases agree with TRBD1. Germline values: CDR1 SGHVS, CDR2 FNYEAQ. V was pared by 5 bases and J by 7 bases, with 9 bases of the junction left unmatched. The CDR3 loop spans 15 amino acids. CDR3 sequence reads: CASSPTGQGRNEQFF. CDR3 nucleotide sequence: TGTGCCAGCAGCCCAACGGGACAGGGCCGAAATGAGCAGTTCTTC.

The genes are TRBV20-1 and TRBJ1-1; D ambiguous. In germline, CDR1 is DFQATT, CDR2 SNEGSKA (reference sequence). The CDR3 sequence is 11 residues long. V was cut by 1 base and J by 10 bases, with 10 bases left in between. The CDR3 DNA is TGCAGTGCTAGAGTTCCCTCAGGAGCTTTCTTT. It specifies CSARVPSGAFF.

The chain recombines TRBV24-1 with TRBJ2-5; perhaps TRBD2 as D (6 bases). The CDR3 contains 15 residues. Germline-derived CDR1 and CDR2 are KGHDR and SFDVKD. V lost 5 bases to trimming and J lost 2 bases, with 14 bases between them. The CDR3 reads CATSGFGRQQETQYF. The CDR3 nucleotides are TGTGCCACCAGTGGATTTGGGAGGCAGCAAGAGACCCAGTACTTC.

The V call is TRBV4-2, the J call TRBJ2-2; 8 nucleotides align to TRBD2. The CDR3 consists of 13 residues. Germline lookup yields CDR1 LGHNA and CDR2 YNFKEQ. V was clipped by 5 bases and J by 6 bases; unmatched bases: 2. The CDR3 DNA reads as TGTGCCAGCAGCGAGGGACTAGCCGGGGAGCTGTTTTTT. As protein: CASSEGLAGELFF.

Only one count was recorded for this clone. V is TRBV5-1 and J is TRBJ2-7; D uncertain. Germline values: CDR1 SGHRS, CDR2 YFSETQ. Trimming cost V 2 bases and J 1 base, with 7 bases left between them. The CDR3 is made up of 13 amino acids. CDR3: CASSLDFSYEQYF. The DNA for the CDR3 is TGCGCCAGCAGCTTAGACTTTTCCTACGAGCAGTACTTC. The whole variable domain, remainder taken from reference TRBV5-1 and TRBJ2-7, is KAGVTQTPRYLIKTRGQQVTLSCSPISGHRSVSWYQQTPGQGLQFLFEYFSETQRNKGNFPGRFSGRQFSNSRSEMNVSTLELGDSALYLCASSLDFSYEQYFGPGTRLTVT.

The CDR3 sequence is CASSEQGNTEAFF. Written as DNA, the CDR3 is TGTGCCAGCAGCGAACAGGGGAACACTGAAGCTTTCTTT. The V and J genes are TRBV7-2 and TRBJ1-1; a possible D gene is TRBD1 (6 bases). CDR1 is SGHTA, CDR2 FQGNSA, per germline. CDR3 length equals 13 residues. Trimming took off 5 bases at V and 1 base at J, with 8 bases between the two ends.

The chain links TRBV3-1 (or the pseudogene TRBV3-2) to TRBJ2-1; TRBD1 matches 8 bases. The CDR3 runs 14 residues. Unmatched junction bases numbered 4, after V lost 4 bases and J lost 5 bases. The germline gives CDR1 LGHDT, CDR2 YNNKEL (reference sequence). The CDR3 DNA sequence: TGTGCCAGCAGCCGAGGGACAGGAAACAATGAGCAGTTCTTC. Translating gives CASSRGTGNNEQFF.

The chain carries TRBV9 and TRBJ2-1; 12 nucleotides line up with TRBD2. V dropped 3 bases and J dropped 7; count of bases not matched to a gene: 5. Germline loops: CDR1 SGDLS, CDR2 YYNGEE. The CDR3 is 15 residues long. This CDR3 reads CASSDTSGRWNEQFF. The CDR3 bases are TGTGCCAGCAGCGATACTAGCGGGAGGTGGAATGAGCAGTTCTTC.

Within the sample, this clone is medium-sized (0.01 to 0.1%). The rearrangement joins TRBV29-1 to TRBJ2-2, with D tentatively TRBD1 (6 bases). The CDR3 runs 13 residues. Per the germline V gene, CDR1 is SQVTM and CDR2 is ANQGSEA. Trimming shortened V by 4 bases and J by 7 bases, and 13 bases separated the two germline ends. The CDR3 nucleotides are TGCAGCGTTGCCGGGACAACGGGCGGGGAGCTGTTTTTT. Amino acid sequence: CSVAGTTGGELFF.

This chain connects TRBV7-9 to TRBJ1-2; 8 bases align to TRBD1. V lost 1 base and J lost 5; bases outside the gene matches: 6. Germline CDR1 and CDR2: SEHNR and FQNEAQ (reference sequence). The CDR3 covers 15 residues. CDR3 DNA: TGTGCCAGCAGCTTAGTGGCAGGGGGCGTGTATGGCTACACCTTC. Its translation: CASSLVAGGVYGYTF.

The DNA for the CDR3 is TGTGCCAGCAGCTTAGTGAGGGCTAGCGGGCAACCGTACAATGAGCAGTTCTTC. Translation gives CASSLVRASGQPYNEQFF. This chain joins TRBV7-2 and TRBJ2-1; TRBD2 matches 8 bases. Germline V lookup: CDR1 SGHTA, CDR2 FQGNSA. The CDR3 length is 18 residues. The V gene end was trimmed by 1 base and the J gene end by 4 bases; junction bases not matched to a gene: 12. Full variable domain (missing parts from reference TRBV7-2 and TRBJ2-1): GAGVSQSPSNKVTEKGKDVELRCDPISGHTALYWYRQSLGQGLEFLIYFQGNSAPDKSGLPSDRFSAERTGGSVSTLTIQRTQQEDSAVYLCASSLVRASGQPYNEQFFGPGTRLTVL.